These T cell receptor beta chains were read from a single sample in a study of T cells in Graves' hyperthyroidism and ophthalmopathy. TCRdb reprocessed the multiplex PCR reads via MiXCR and lists one record per CDR3 protein. This sample has hundreds of thousands of distinct CDR3 sequences; 20% to 25% occur once, and the top ten carry around 50%. Material for sequencing was blood. These TCRs come from a woman in her sixties or seventies with Graves' ophthalmopathy. CDR3s include the opening cysteine and the closing phenylalanine or tryptophan. Fields, in order: J gene, V gene, D gene, clone size, CDR3 protein, CDR3 DNA. D genes are given only for firm matches. Clone size is not always given. Where it is, it says once, few, many or a class for expanded clones.

TRBJ1-2 | TRBV7-9 | TRBD1 | NA | CASSLAQGLPGGYTF | TGTGCCAGCAGCCTCGCACAGGGGTTACCAGGTGGCTACACCTTC
TRBJ2-2 | TRBV28 | NA | NA | CASSLAQSGTGELFF | TGTGCCAGCAGTTTGGCACAGAGCGGAACCGGGGAGCTGTTTTTT
TRBJ1-2 | TRBV19 | TRBD1 | few | CASLGQGAGYGYTF | TGTGCCAGCCTAGGCCAGGGGGCAGGCTATGGCTACACCTTC
TRBJ2-1 | TRBV12-3/TRBV12-4 | TRBD2 | many | CASSVVGLAGARLQFF | TGTGCCAGCTCTGTCGTGGGACTAGCGGGAGCAAGGTTGCAGTTCTTC
TRBJ1-5 | TRBV11-2 | NA | few | CASSSGTNQPQHF | TGTGCCAGCAGCTCCGGGACAAATCAGCCCCAGCATTTT
TRBJ2-1 | TRBV18 | TRBD2 | NA | CASSPPTSGLSYNEQFF | TGTGCCAGCTCACCACCGACTAGCGGGCTTTCCTACAATGAGCAGTTCTTC
TRBJ2-1 | TRBV20-1 | TRBD2 | few | CSASPARASGNFAEQFF | TGCAGTGCTAGTCCGGCCCGGGCTAGCGGGAACTTCGCTGAGCAGTTCTTC
TRBJ2-5 | TRBV20-1 | TRBD2 | NA | CSARSTSGRAETQYF | TGCAGTGCTAGATCAACTAGCGGGAGGGCGGAGACCCAGTACTTC
TRBJ1-5 | TRBV6-1 | NA | few | CASSLLGGEQPQHF | TGTGCCAGCAGCCTTCTTGGGGGCGAGCAGCCCCAGCATTTT
TRBJ2-1 | TRBV28 | NA | many | CASSMTGLRNEQFF | TGTGCCAGCAGCATGACAGGCCTAAGGAATGAGCAGTTCTTC
TRBJ1-2 | TRBV9 | NA | once | CASSAGEANYGYTF | TGTGCCAGCAGCGCCGGGGAGGCTAACTATGGCTACACCTTC